Listed here are 18 T cell receptor beta chains from one sample, sequenced in a study of CD8+ T cells in alopecia areata. Sequencing used cDNA as its template, made by extracting RNA and reverse transcribing it. The method was immunoSEQ multiplex PCR; TCRdb's version includes in-frame clones alone and lacks a portion of them. The sample has 140,000 to 150,000 clones, around 50% seen once. Sequences were obtained from CD4+ T cells sorted from blood. These receptors originate from a human donor with alopecia areata.

V usage is TRBV30 and J usage is TRBJ1-1, with no clear D. CDR1 and CDR2 (germline): GTSNPN, SVGIG (reference sequence). The CDR3 is 13 amino acids. Between the trimmed V and J ends, which lost 1 base and 10 bases, there was a span of 16 bases. The CDR3 spells CAWSAGPSNTAFF. The CDR3 nucleotides are TGTGCCTGGAGTGCAGGCCCGTCAAACACAGCTTTCTTT.

This rearrangement joins TRBV11-2 to TRBJ2-7; D gene uncertain. Germline CDR1 and CDR2: SGHAT and FQNNGV. This CDR3 has 12 amino acids. V was pared by 1 base and J by 9 bases, with 10 bases between. This chain's CDR3 is CASSLVPGAQYF. The CDR3 DNA reads as TGTGCCAGCAGCTTAGTACCCGGTGCGCAGTACTTC.

The V and J genes are TRBV28 and TRBJ1-1, with D uncertain. The CDR3 has 12 amino acids. V shed 7 bases and J shed 0 bases, with 6 bases lying between them. Per the germline V gene, CDR1 is MDHEN and CDR2 is SYDVKM. The CDR3 loop reads CASTSVNTEAFF. The DNA of the CDR3 is TGTGCCAGCACCTCCGTGAACACTGAAGCTTTCTTT.

The chain is built from TRBV5-6 and TRBJ2-2; TRBD1 matches at 7 bases. From germline, CDR1 is SGHDT and CDR2 YYEEEE. V trimming: 1 base; J trimming: 4 bases; junction bases outside the gene matches: 7. The CDR3 length is 16 residues. The CDR3 region is CASSLPGQEPTGELFF. The CDR3 nucleotides are TGTGCCAGCAGCTTGCCCGGACAGGAACCCACCGGGGAGCTGTTTTTT. The full variable domain, in which reference TRBV5-6 and TRBJ2-2 provide the parts outside the CDR3, is DAGVTQSPTHLIKTRGQQVTLRCSPKSGHDTVSWYQQALGQGPQFIFQYYEEEERQRGNFPDRFSGHQFPNYSSELNVNALLLGDSALYLCASSLPGQEPTGELFFGEGSRLTVL.

This clone occurred a few times. The chain joins TRBV29-1 to TRBJ2-1; D is unresolved. The CDR3 extends over 13 amino acids. V was shortened by 4 bases and J by 2 bases, with 9 bases between the two germline ends. CDR1 is SQVTM, CDR2 ANQGSEA, per germline. CDR3 DNA sequence: TGCAGCGTTGCTCGCCAGCCCTACAATGAGCAGTTCTTC. Translated, it gives CSVARQPYNEQFF.

The chain is built from TRBV29-1 and TRBJ2-5; D may be TRBD2 (7 bases). There are 13 residues in the CDR3. Germline V CDR1 and CDR2: SQVTM, ANQGSEA. The CDR3 nucleotides read TGCACTGAGGCGGGGGCCGATAGGGAGACCCAGTACTTC. Residues: CTEAGADRETQYF.

The chain couples TRBV5-1 to TRBJ2-3; 9 bases align to TRBD1. This CDR3 is built from 15 residues. Looked up from germline, CDR1 is SGHRS and CDR2 is YFSETQ. Losses at the gene ends were 4 bases for V and 6 bases for J; bases not matched to a gene: 9. The CDR3 protein is CASSLDRGDLDTQYF. DNA for the CDR3: TGCGCCAGCAGCCTCGACAGGGGGGATCTGGATACGCAGTATTTT.

The chain has TRBV6-6 and TRBJ2-7, with 8 bases aligning to TRBD2. The CDR3 runs 15 residues. J was trimmed by 5 bases and V by 5 bases; bases with no gene match: 11. Germline CDR1 and CDR2: MNHNY and SVGAGI (reference sequence). CDR3 protein: CASSPLAGLLDEQYF. For the CDR3, the DNA is TGTGCCAGCAGTCCATTAGCGGGACTCTTAGACGAGCAGTACTTC.

This clone was recorded a few times. The chain recombines TRBV6-1 with TRBJ2-2; no definite D call. V lost 6 bases and J 7 bases, leaving 12 bases between the germline ends. The CDR3 is 13 residues long. CDR1 MNHNS and CDR2 SASEGT come from the germline V gene. The CDR3 region is CASSDVWGGELFF. The CDR3 DNA is TGTGCCAGCAGCGACGTCTGGGGCGGGGAGCTGTTTTTT.

This clone turned up a few times. V is TRBV19 and J is TRBJ2-2; D not certain. V lost 7 bases and J lost 0, with 6 bases in between. The length of the CDR3 is 13 residues. Germline V lookup: CDR1 LNHDA, CDR2 SQIVND (reference sequence). The CDR3 protein is CASIGTNTGELFF. DNA for the CDR3: TGTGCCAGTATCGGAACGAACACCGGGGAGCTGTTTTTT. Supplemented by reference TRBV19 and TRBJ2-2, the full variable domain reads DGGITQSPKYLFRKEGQNVTLSCEQNLNHDAMYWYRQDPGQGLRLIYYSQIVNDFQKGDIAEGYSVSREKKESFPLTVTSAQKNPTAFYLCASIGTNTGELFFGEGSRLTVL.

The chain couples TRBV2 to TRBJ2-7; no firm D call. V gave up 2 bases and J gave up 3 bases, with 5 bases separating them. The CDR3 totals 12 residues. The germline CDR1 and CDR2 sequences are SNHLY and FYNNEI. This CDR3 reads CASSEQNYEQYF. In nucleotides, the CDR3 is TGTGCCAGCAGTGAACAGAACTACGAGCAGTACTTC.

This clone came up once. V usage is TRBV6-5 and J usage is TRBJ2-1, with D uncertain. With 5 bases removed from V and 5 bases from J, the gap between germline ends came to 10 bases. The CDR3 spans 13 residues. Germline CDR1 is MNHEY and CDR2 is SVGAGI. The CDR3 loop is CASSQGNHNEQFF. CDR3 nucleotides: TGTGCCAGCAGTCAAGGGAATCACAATGAGCAGTTCTTC.

The rearrangement uses TRBV29-1 and TRBJ1-2, with 7 bases identical to TRBD1. The length of the CDR3 is 16 residues. With 0 bases clipped from V and 5 bases from J, the junction kept 12 bases outside the gene matches. Germline CDR1 SQVTM, CDR2 ANQGSEA. The CDR3 spells CSVEEWGRGQPYGYTF. The CDR3 DNA reads as TGCAGCGTTGAAGAATGGGGCAGGGGACAGCCTTATGGCTACACCTTC.

This sequence joins TRBV7-6 and TRBJ2-3, with 12 bases aligning to TRBD1. Germline V gene lookup returns CDR1 SGHVS and CDR2 FNYEAQ. The V segment lost 5 bases and the J segment 6 bases; nucleotides outside the gene matches: 9. There are 16 residues in the CDR3. The CDR3 sequence: CASSKTGTGGRDTQYF. CDR3 DNA sequence: TGTGCCAGCAGCAAAACCGGGACAGGGGGCAGGGATACGCAGTATTTT.

The chain is built from TRBV7-2 and TRBJ2-7; D is possibly TRBD1 (6 bases). This CDR3 comprises 14 residues. Trimming left V 4 bases short and J 0 bases short, with 10 bases between. Germline V gene sequence: CDR1 SGHTA, CDR2 FQGNSA. The CDR3 DNA is TGTGCCAGCAGCTCAGGGGCGAGCTCCTACGAGCAGTACTTC. It translates to CASSSGASSYEQYF. The full variable domain, in which reference TRBV7-2 and TRBJ2-7 provide the parts outside the CDR3, is GAGVSQSPSNKVTEKGKDVELRCDPISGHTALYWYRQSLGQGLEFLIYFQGNSAPDKSGLPSDRFSAERTGGSVSTLTIQRTQQEDSAVYLCASSSGASSYEQYFGPGTRLTVT.

This clone was seen a handful of times. V and J are TRBV29-1 and TRBJ2-5; perhaps TRBD1 as D (6 bases). Germline V CDR1 and CDR2: SQVTM, ANQGSEA. The CDR3 is 13 amino acids. V lost 6 bases and J lost 5, with 16 bases in between. The CDR3 sequence is CSVDTQGRETQYF. The DNA of the CDR3 is TGCAGCGTGGACACACAGGGTCGGGAGACCCAGTACTTC.

This sequence joins TRBV30 and TRBJ2-1; 7 bases are a match to TRBD2. V lost 5 bases and J lost 3; bases outside the gene matches: 7. The CDR3 covers 14 residues. Germline CDR1 is GTSNPN and CDR2 is SVGIG (reference sequence). The chain's CDR3 is CAWDSAGYYNEQFF. CDR3 DNA sequence: TGTGCCTGGGACTCAGCGGGGTACTACAATGAGCAGTTCTTC.

The genes are TRBV5-1 and TRBJ2-5; D gene uncertain. Germline CDR1 SGHRS, CDR2 YFSETQ. Trimming stripped 0 bases from V and 0 bases from J, with 6 bases between. There are 14 residues in the CDR3. The CDR3 DNA follows: TGCGCCAGCAGCTTGGCAGGCAACCAAGAGACCCAGTACTTC. This gives the protein CASSLAGNQETQYF.